This T cell receptor beta chain was captured by sequencing in a study of beta chain features in type 1 diabetes. Study-wide results and caveats: A moderate, significant TCRB CDR3 shortening appeared in type 1 diabetes across four CD4+ subsets.

V shed 3 bases and J 4 bases; nucleotides not matched to a gene: 6. Germline V gene sequence: CDR1 SGDLS, CDR2 YYNGEE. CDR3 length: 14 amino acids. The study reverse transcribed the entire isolated RNA, so it sequenced expressed TCRB transcripts. Produced via immunoSEQ multiplex PCR; TCRdb's table is partial and in-frame only. This table holds approximately 170,000 clones, around 7.9% found once. As concerns this clone: The antigen remains unidentified.

The clonotype originates from a man aged 18 to 30 with type 1 diabetes. The J gene is TRBJ1-2, the V gene TRBV9, with 7 bases lining up with TRBD1. The sequenced sample consisted of central memory CD4+ T cells from blood. The DNA of the CDR3 is TGTGCCAGCAGCGCGACAGGGACGATCTATGGCTACACCTTC. As protein: CASSATGTIYGYTF. The full variable domain, in which reference TRBV9 and TRBJ1-2 provide the parts outside the CDR3, is DSGVTQTPKHLITATGQRVTLRCSPRSGDLSVYWYQQSLDQGLQFLIQYYNGEERAKGNILERFSAQQFPDLHSELNLSSLELGDSALYFCASSATGTIYGYTFGSGTRLTVV.